This T cell receptor (beta chain) was sequenced in a study of response to subunit inactivated influenza vaccine. MiXCR, applied by TCRdb to the RT-PCR reads, yields one record per CDR3 protein. The profile covers about 620,000 distinct CDR3 sequences, with about 12% appearing a single time and 9.5% to 13% taken by the ten largest. Study observations and caveats: It was suggested by the authors that few new T cells are recruited by each seasonal influenza vaccination.

With regard to this clonotype: The antigen is undetermined.

Germline loops: CDR1 MDHEN, CDR2 SYDVKM. Trimming pared 7 bases from V and 5 bases from J, leaving 17 bases between. CDR3 length equals 14 residues. Sequenced material: PBMCs from blood, taken on the day of vaccination. The clonotype originates from a man aged 50 to 60 who received an inactivated influenza vaccine. The chain joins TRBV28 to TRBJ2-5, with D maybe TRBD2 (5 bases). This chain's CDR3 is CASKAAGSGETQYF. CDR3 bases: TGTGCCAGCAAGGCGGCCGGGTCGGGGGAGACCCAGTACTTC.